This T cell receptor beta chain came from a study of shared clonotypes between healthy human individuals. Study conclusions and caveats: Generation of non-shared clonotypes was less probable than generation of clonotypes shared by all four donors.

Comment on this clone: The antigen is undetermined. The same CDR3 arises from other DNA sequences in this sample as well.

Data came from immunoSEQ multiplex PCR; TCRdb stores just in-frame clones and leaves some out. The data show 2 million or so clones, over 85% seen once. Naive CD8 cells comprised CD45RO-negative, CCR7-positively selected cells, excluding terminally differentiated effector memory CD45RA+ cells. Material for sequencing was naive CD8+ T cells sorted from blood. The TCR comes from a man between 18 and 29 years old in good health.

The DNA of the CDR3 is TGCGCCAGCAGCCAAGGGGGACAGTTTAACTATGGCTACACCTTC. Translated: CASSQGGQFNYGYTF. The V gene is TRBV4-1, the J gene TRBJ1-2, with TRBD1 matching 7 bases. The CDR3 is 15 residues long. Per germline, CDR1 MGHRA and CDR2 YSYEKL. J gave up 1 base and V 1 base, and 3 bases lay outside the gene matches.